The rows below give T cell receptor beta chains drawn from one sample of a study of control samples from healthy donors and cancer patients. The data were produced by immunoSEQ multiplex PCR, yet TCRdb's version contains in-frame clones alone and is incomplete. The table records around 200,000 clones, around 91% of them present only once. The source material was blood. The receptors come from a woman aged 30 to 39 in good health. Both conserved end residues are part of each CDR3. The D gene is left open where the match is weak. Clone size, where shown, is once, few, many, or a class for clones that have expanded.

V: TRBV12-3/TRBV12-4
J: TRBJ2-5
size: .
D: TRBD2
CDR3: CASRAGAGETQYF
DNA: TGTGCCAGCAGAGCGGGGGCGGGGGAGACCCAGTACTTC

V: TRBV24-1
J: TRBJ1-5
size: .
D: .
CDR3: CATSSRNSNQPQHF
DNA: TGTGCCACCAGCTCCAGGAATAGCAATCAGCCCCAGCATTTT

V: TRBV6-6
J: TRBJ1-1
size: .
D: TRBD1
CDR3: CASSSDRGRGGTEAFF
DNA: TGTGCCAGCAGTTCGGACAGGGGGCGCGGGGGCACTGAAGCTTTCTTT

V: TRBV28
J: TRBJ1-3
size: .
D: TRBD1
CDR3: CASSRTGGSGNTIYF
DNA: TGTGCCAGCAGTCGGACAGGAGGGTCTGGAAACACCATATATTTT

V: TRBV5-4
J: TRBJ2-7
size: .
D: .
CDR3: CASSLDIFSYEQYF
DNA: TGTGCCAGCAGCTTGGATATATTCTCCTACGAGCAGTACTTC

V: TRBV4-1
J: TRBJ2-4
size: .
D: TRBD2
CDR3: CASSQGAGGGNIQYF
DNA: TGCGCCAGCAGCCAAGGAGCGGGAGGTGGAAACATTCAGTACTTC

V: TRBV11-2
J: TRBJ1-2
size: .
D: .
CDR3: CASSSGPNYGYTF
DNA: TGTGCCAGCAGCTCGGGCCCCAACTATGGCTACACCTTC

V: TRBV6-2/TRBV6-3
J: TRBJ2-7
size: .
D: TRBD2
CDR3: CASSYTGLAGVEQYF
DNA: TGTGCCAGCAGTTATACGGGACTAGCGGGAGTCGAGCAGTACTTC

V: TRBV18
J: TRBJ1-4
size: .
D: .
CDR3: CASSPSRSEKLFF
DNA: TGTGCCAGCTCACCATCCAGGTCCGAAAAACTGTTTTTT

V: TRBV27
J: TRBJ1-5
size: .
D: TRBD1
CDR3: CASSLGTGGDQPQHF
DNA: TGTGCCAGCAGTTTGGGGACAGGGGGCGATCAGCCCCAGCATTTT

V: TRBV5-1
J: TRBJ2-3
size: .
D: TRBD1
CDR3: CASSLADRGASTDTQYF
DNA: TGCGCCAGCAGCTTGGCCGACAGGGGGGCCTCCACAGATACGCAGTATTTT

V: TRBV4-2
J: TRBJ2-5
size: .
D: .
CDR3: CASSQGLGSGKETQYF
DNA: TGTGCCAGCAGCCAAGGTCTGGGCTCGGGGAAAGAGACCCAGTACTTC

V: TRBV7-6
J: TRBJ1-6
size: .
D: TRBD1
CDR3: CASSLAGGNSPLHF
DNA: TGTGCCAGCAGCTTAGCAGGGGGCAACTCACCCCTCCACTTT

V: TRBV27
J: TRBJ2-3
size: .
D: .
CDR3: CASSLFSGGTDTQYF
DNA: TGTGCCAGCAGTTTATTTTCTGGGGGCACAGATACGCAGTATTTT

V: TRBV9
J: TRBJ2-7
size: .
D: TRBD2
CDR3: CASSLSGTSYEQYF
DNA: TGTGCCAGCAGCCTCAGCGGGACCTCCTACGAGCAGTACTTC

V: TRBV2
J: TRBJ2-5
size: .
D: .
CDR3: CASSRQPKRQETQYF
DNA: TGTGCCAGCAGTCGACAGCCTAAACGCCAAGAGACCCAGTACTTC

V: TRBV18
J: TRBJ1-6
size: .
D: .
CDR3: CASSPDSGNSPLHF
DNA: TGTGCCAGCTCACCAGACAGCGGTAATTCACCCCTCCACTTT

V: TRBV5-6
J: TRBJ2-3
size: .
D: TRBD2
CDR3: CASSIIAGMSADTQYF
DNA: TGTGCCAGCAGCATTATAGCGGGAATGAGCGCAGATACGCAGTATTTT

V: TRBV19
J: TRBJ1-2
size: .
D: .
CDR3: CASSIDPDIYTF
DNA: TGTGCCAGTAGTATAGACCCTGACATCTACACCTTC

V: TRBV7-2
J: TRBJ1-1
size: .
D: TRBD1
CDR3: CASSLGQGGGTEAFF
DNA: TGTGCCAGCAGCTTAGGACAGGGCGGGGGCACTGAAGCTTTCTTT

V: TRBV5-6
J: TRBJ2-3
size: few
D: TRBD2
CDR3: CASSLPAGRTDTQYF
DNA: TGTGCCAGCAGCTTGCCAGCGGGACGCACAGATACGCAGTATTTT

V: TRBV6-4
J: TRBJ2-2
size: many
D: .
CDR3: CASSSGNTGELFF
DNA: TGTGCCAGCAGTAGCGGGAACACCGGGGAGCTGTTTTTT

V: TRBV7-3
J: TRBJ2-1
size: .
D: .
CDR3: CASSLSPGGHNEQFF
DNA: TGTGCCAGCAGCTTAAGCCCCGGGGGACACAATGAGCAGTTCTTC

V: TRBV4-2
J: TRBJ2-1
size: .
D: .
CDR3: CASSQGSGDYNEQFF
DNA: TGTGCCAGCAGCCAAGGTAGCGGAGACTACAATGAGCAGTTCTTC

V: TRBV10-2
J: TRBJ2-7
size: .
D: .
CDR3: CASSDWGNEQYF
DNA: TGCGCCAGCAGTGATTGGGGGAACGAGCAGTACTTC

V: TRBV29-1
J: TRBJ1-1
size: .
D: .
CDR3: CSVEDFYGREGFEAFF
DNA: TGCAGCGTTGAAGATTTCTACGGGAGGGAGGGGTTTGAAGCTTTCTTT

V: TRBV6-5
J: TRBJ1-2
size: .
D: .
CDR3: CASSRTENYGYTF
DNA: TGTGCCAGCAGCAGGACGGAGAACTATGGCTACACCTTC

V: TRBV28
J: TRBJ2-7
size: .
D: TRBD1
CDR3: CASSSPGTGGGEQYF
DNA: TGTGCCAGCAGTTCCCCCGGGACAGGGGGCGGCGAGCAGTACTTC

V: TRBV20-1
J: TRBJ1-5
size: .
D: .
CDR3: CRTGTNQPQHF
DNA: TGCAGGACAGGAACCAATCAGCCCCAGCATTTT

V: TRBV11-3
J: TRBJ2-1
size: .
D: .
CDR3: CASSLVSWTYNEQFF
DNA: TGTGCCAGCAGCTTAGTCAGCTGGACCTACAATGAGCAGTTCTTC

V: TRBV2
J: TRBJ2-1
size: .
D: .
CDR3: CASNYGYNEQFF
DNA: TGTGCCAGCAATTATGGGTACAATGAGCAGTTCTTC

V: TRBV19
J: TRBJ1-5
size: .
D: TRBD1
CDR3: CASSTPRGMSNQPQHF
DNA: TGTGCCAGTAGTACCCCCAGGGGGATGAGCAATCAGCCCCAGCATTTT

V: TRBV15
J: TRBJ1-3
size: .
D: .
CDR3: CATSRVVTGGSGNTIYF
DNA: TGTGCCACCAGCAGAGTAGTAACTGGGGGTTCTGGAAACACCATATATTTT

V: TRBV5-6
J: TRBJ2-7
size: .
D: .
CDR3: CASSLGGNYEQYF
DNA: TGTGCCAGCAGCTTGGGCGGGAACTACGAGCAGTACTTC

V: TRBV7-2
J: TRBJ2-7
size: .
D: TRBD2
CDR3: CASSLFGTSGAHEQYF
DNA: TGTGCCAGCAGCTTATTCGGGACTAGCGGGGCTCACGAGCAGTACTTC